This TCR beta chain was obtained from a study of blood T cell repertoires in COVID-19. In the original analysis: Nucleated cell number was recorded as an estimate derived from reference gene primer amplification. Sequencing was performed with immunoSEQ multiplex PCR; in TCRdb, only in-frame clones are kept and a portion is missing. The V and J calls and clone size were taken over from that table, and D and trimming were inferred from the DNA. The top ten hold 3% of the sample, which has some 340,000 clones, around 88% seen once. CDR3 size: 14 residues. V was clipped by 7 bases and J by 4 bases, with 16 bases between them. CDR1 is LNHDA and CDR2 is SQIVND in the germline V gene (reference sequence).

The genes are TRBV19 and TRBJ1-1; possible D gene TRBD1, 6 bases. The source of this sequence is a young man with active or convalescent COVID-19. Sample: peripheral blood. CDR3 coding DNA: TGTGCCAGTACCCACAGGGTGGGTGCCACTGAAGCTTTCTTT. It codes for CASTHRVGATEAFF.